These 18 T cell receptor beta chains were sequenced from one sample in a study of a mutant IDH1 vaccine in newly diagnosed glioma. As for time point: week 23, last vaccination. Vaccination comprised doses that each held 300 ug of mutant IDH1 20-mer peptide, plus topical imiquimod. The assay was immunoSEQ multiplex PCR, and TCRdb's table has in-frame clones only and misses some. Of 58,000 or so clones in the sample, over 80% were seen once. Which antigens these TCRs recognize remains unknown. Sequenced here: PBMCs, sampled from a glioma patient whose treatment included an IDH1 peptide vaccine. These receptors all come from a middle-aged man with glioma.

The J gene is TRBJ1-5, the V gene TRBV4-1; possible D gene TRBD1, 5 bases. This CDR3 is 14 amino acids long. Germline values: CDR1 MGHRA, CDR2 YSYEKL. V lost 4 bases to trimming and J lost 5 bases, with 12 bases between them. The CDR3 sequence: CASSLSGGDQPQHF. The CDR3 DNA sequence: TGCGCCAGCAGCCTTTCGGGGGGGGATCAGCCCCAGCATTTT.

This rearrangement joins TRBV19 to TRBJ1-1; no definite D call. Germline CDR1 reads LNHDA; CDR2 reads SQIVND (reference sequence). The CDR3 runs to 15 residues. V gave up 3 bases and J gave up 6 bases, with 17 bases separating them. The CDR3 DNA follows: TGTGCCAGTAGTATTCAGAAGCTCAAAAACCCTGAAGCTTTCTTT. It encodes CASSIQKLKNPEAFF.

The chain recombines TRBV6-6 with TRBJ2-7; a possible D gene is TRBD2 (5 bases). Trimming took 2 bases from V and 0 from J, leaving 11 bases between them. The CDR3 length is 15 residues. Germline V gives CDR1 MNHNY, CDR2 SVGAGI (reference sequence). The CDR3 region is CASSYPARGSYEQYF. In DNA form, the CDR3 reads TGTGCCAGCAGTTACCCAGCCCGGGGCTCCTACGAGCAGTACTTC.

V and J are TRBV9 and TRBJ1-3; TRBD1 might be the D (6 bases). Trimming stripped 0 bases from V and 1 base from J, with 14 bases between. CDR1 SGDLS and CDR2 YYNGEE come from the germline V gene. The CDR3 spans 17 residues. The CDR3, as DNA: TGTGCCAGCAGCGTAGATGCGGGGGCGCTGTCTGGAAACACCATATATTTT. It yields the protein CASSVDAGALSGNTIYF.

The sample holds one count of this clone. The chain employs TRBV7-2 and TRBJ1-1; D uncertain. Trimming removed 5 bases at V and 4 bases at J, with 11 bases between. The germline CDR1 and CDR2 sequences are SGHTA and FQGNSA. The CDR3 loop spans 13 amino acids. In DNA, the CDR3 is TGTGCCAGCAGCAATGGCAGGACCACTGAAGCTTTCTTT. Amino acid sequence: CASSNGRTTEAFF.

The chain couples TRBV7-9 to TRBJ2-7, with a tentative D call TRBD2 (5 bases). V gave up 6 bases and J gave up 3 bases, with 12 bases separating them. Germline assignment: CDR1 SEHNR and CDR2 FQNEAQ (reference sequence). CDR3 length equals 13 residues. DNA of the CDR3: TGTGCCAGCAGGGCAGGAGGTCACTACGAGCAGTACTTC. Its protein is CASRAGGHYEQYF.

This clone was picked up one time. The chain employs TRBV9 and TRBJ2-7, with 8 bases matching TRBD1. Trimming removed 4 bases from V and 7 bases from J; junction bases left unmatched: 13. CDR3 length equals 15 residues. CDR1 and CDR2 from the germline V gene are SGDLS and YYNGEE. The CDR3 DNA reads TGTGCCAGCAGCCCCACCGGCGACAGGGGATCAGAGCAGTACTTC. Amino acids: CASSPTGDRGSEQYF.

This clone came up a few times. This rearrangement joins TRBV7-8 to TRBJ2-7, with a weak D call TRBD2 (6 bases). Germline V gene lookup returns CDR1 SGHVS and CDR2 FQNEAQ. There are 15 residues in the CDR3. V was trimmed by 1 base and J by 3 bases, leaving 13 bases between them. The chain's CDR3 is CASSLGSRRDYEQYF. Here the CDR3 DNA reads TGTGCCAGCAGCTTAGGATCTCGGCGGGACTACGAGCAGTACTTC.

The gene calls are TRBV14 and TRBJ2-1, with 8 bases aligning to TRBD2. The junction had 6 bases not matched to a gene; V was cut back by 4 bases and J by 4 bases. The CDR3 has 15 residues. Germline CDR1 reads SGHDN; CDR2 reads FVKESK. The CDR3: CASSPELAGYNEQFF. CDR3 in DNA: TGTGCCAGCAGCCCAGAGTTAGCGGGGTACAATGAGCAGTTCTTC.

The genes are TRBV2 and TRBJ2-3; 14 bases match TRBD2. Trimming removed 3 bases from V and 5 bases from J; junction bases left unmatched: 4. The germline CDR1 and CDR2 sequences are SNHLY and FYNNEI. The CDR3 loop spans 16 amino acids. The CDR3 DNA is TGTGCCAGCAGTGAGGGGACTAGCGGGGGTGTAGATACGCAGTATTTT. Its protein is CASSEGTSGGVDTQYF. The full variable domain, in which reference TRBV2 and TRBJ2-3 provide the parts outside the CDR3, is EPEVTQTPSHQVTQMGQEVILRCVPISNHLYFYWYRQILGQKVEFLVSFYNNEISEKSEIFDDQFSVERPDGSNFTLKIRSTKLEDSAMYFCASSEGTSGGVDTQYFGPGTRLTVL.

The rearrangement links TRBV6-1 to TRBJ2-6; D is unclear. V dropped 11 bases and J dropped 5 bases, with 7 bases sitting between them. The length of the CDR3 is 11 residues. Germline CDR1 is MNHNS and CDR2 is SASEGT. The CDR3 loop is CASIRANVLTF. The CDR3 DNA reads TGTGCCTCTATCCGGGCCAACGTCCTGACTTTC.

This chain uses TRBV19 with TRBJ2-7; 10 nucleotides agree with TRBD1. CDR1 and CDR2 (germline): LNHDA, SQIVND (reference sequence). The junction had 13 bases not matched to a gene; V was cut back by 6 bases and J by 5 bases. The CDR3 totals 16 residues. The CDR3 DNA sequence: TGTGCCAGTAGACTACAGGGACAGGGGACTTTCGACGAGCAGTACTTC. Residues: CASRLQGQGTFDEQYF.

This clone has more than one count but fewer than ten. The V call is TRBV5-1, the J call TRBJ2-7, with D maybe TRBD2 (6 bases). V was shortened by 0 bases and J by 2 bases, with 15 bases between the two germline ends. This CDR3 is 16 amino acids long. CDR1 is SGHRS, CDR2 YFSETQ, per germline. The CDR3 sequence: CASSLGGTDNAYEQYF. Here the CDR3 DNA reads TGCGCCAGCAGCTTGGGTGGGACTGATAACGCCTACGAGCAGTACTTC.

The rearrangement links TRBV5-1 to TRBJ2-7, with a possible D match to TRBD1 (5 bases). Germline lookup yields CDR1 SGHRS and CDR2 YFSETQ. V was shortened by 7 bases and J by 4 bases, with 9 bases between the two germline ends. The CDR3 consists of 11 residues. CDR3 sequence: CASGQGYEQYF. DNA of the CDR3: TGCGCCAGCGGCCAGGGTTACGAGCAGTACTTC.

The chain is built from TRBV7-9 and TRBJ2-3; TRBD2 aligns across 7 bases. Losses at the gene ends were 5 bases for V and 2 bases for J; bases not matched to a gene: 4. Germline V CDR1 and CDR2: SEHNR, FQNEAQ (reference sequence). The CDR3 extends over 14 amino acids. As DNA, the CDR3 is TGTGCCAGCAGCCTGAGCGGGAACACAGATACGCAGTATTTT. Residues: CASSLSGNTDTQYF.

The chain employs TRBV7-9 and TRBJ2-3; 8 positions agree with TRBD2. Germline values: CDR1 SEHNR, CDR2 FQNEAQ (reference sequence). After removal of 5 bases from V and 0 bases from J, the junction contained 7 bases not matched to a gene. The CDR3 has 16 amino acids. Written as DNA, the CDR3 is TGTGCCAGCAGCCCTGCCGGGAGGGTAAGCACAGATACGCAGTATTTT. This encodes CASSPAGRVSTDTQYF.

The chain is built from TRBV5-1 and TRBJ1-3; D gene ambiguous. Germline lookup yields CDR1 SGHRS and CDR2 YFSETQ. This CDR3 has 17 residues. The V gene lost 5 bases and the J gene lost 0 bases, with 18 bases spanning the gap. The CDR3 DNA follows: TGCGCCAGCAGTCTCGGACTGGCTGCGGTCTCTGGAAACACCATATATTTT. Protein product: CASSLGLAAVSGNTIYF.

The genes are TRBV6-5 and TRBJ2-2, with D perhaps TRBD1 or TRBD2 (5 bases each). The V and J ends lost 0 bases and 6 bases respectively, with 11 bases between them. The germline gives CDR1 MNHEY, CDR2 SVGAGI. CDR3 size: 15 residues. Here the CDR3 DNA reads TGTGCCAGCAGTTACTCGGGACGGCTTGCCGGGGAGCTGTTTTTT. It specifies CASSYSGRLAGELFF.